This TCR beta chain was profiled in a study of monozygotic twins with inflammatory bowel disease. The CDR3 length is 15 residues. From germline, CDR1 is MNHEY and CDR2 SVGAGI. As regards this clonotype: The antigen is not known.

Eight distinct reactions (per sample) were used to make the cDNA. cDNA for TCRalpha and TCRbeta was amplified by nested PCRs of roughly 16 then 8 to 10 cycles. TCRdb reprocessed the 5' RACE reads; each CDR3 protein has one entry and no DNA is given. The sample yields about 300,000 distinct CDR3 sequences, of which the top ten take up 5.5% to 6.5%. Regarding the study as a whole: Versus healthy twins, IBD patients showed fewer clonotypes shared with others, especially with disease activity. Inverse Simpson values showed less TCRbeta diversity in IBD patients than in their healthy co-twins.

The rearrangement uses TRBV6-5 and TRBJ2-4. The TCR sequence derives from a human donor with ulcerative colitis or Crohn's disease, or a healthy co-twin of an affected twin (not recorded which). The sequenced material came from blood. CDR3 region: CASSYPGSGKNIQYF.